These T cell receptor beta chains were read from a single sample in a study of CD8 T cells in ankylosing spondylitis. A single record per CDR3 protein comes from TCRdb applying MiXCR to the 5' RACE reads. The sample contains 40,000 to 50,000 distinct CDR3 sequences, less than 3% of which appear only once. Sequenced material: blood, either unsorted or a sorted T cell fraction (not recorded which). These TCRs come from a male donor with ankylosing spondylitis or in good health (not recorded which). Each CDR3 is given with its conserved first and last residue. A D gene is named only where the DNA matches it firmly. Clone sizes are given selectively: once, few, many, or a class where the clone is expanded.

abundance | j_gene | v_gene | d_gene | CDR3aa | CDR3nt
many | TRBJ2-1 | TRBV9 | TRBD2 | CASSVGLAGTWGEQFF | TGTGCCAGCAGCGTAGGCCTAGCGGGGACCTGGGGGGAGCAGTTCTTC
many | TRBJ2-6 | TRBV9 | TRBD1 | CASSVGQGSGANVLTF | TGTGCCAGCAGCGTAGGACAGGGTTCGGGGGCCAACGTCCTGACTTTC
many | TRBJ2-5 | TRBV9 | TRBD2 | CASSLSGRRGETQYF | TGTGCCAGCAGCCTTAGCGGGAGGAGGGGAGAGACCCAGTACTTC
few | TRBJ2-2 | TRBV9 | TRBD1 | CASSAQGAGTGELFF | TGTGCCAGCAGCGCCCAGGGGGCAGGCACCGGGGAGCTGTTTTTT
many | TRBJ2-4 | TRBV9 | NA | CASSVGSRNIQYF | TGTGCCAGCAGCGTCGGCAGCAGGAACATTCAGTACTTC
many | TRBJ2-1 | TRBV9 | TRBD1 | CASGTDSLYNEQFF | TGTGCCAGCGGGACAGATAGTCTATACAATGAGCAGTTCTTC
few | TRBJ2-7 | TRBV9 | TRBD1 | CASSARTGATYEQYF | TGTGCCAGCAGCGCAAGGACAGGGGCGACCTACGAGCAGTACTTC
many | TRBJ2-5 | TRBV9 | TRBD1 | CASSGEDRGRETQYF | TGTGCCAGCAGCGGAGAGGACAGGGGCAGAGAGACCCAGTACTTC
many | TRBJ1-3 | TRBV9 | TRBD1 | CASSQDRARGNTIYF | TGTGCCAGCAGCCAAGACAGGGCGAGGGGAAACACCATATATTTT
many | TRBJ2-5 | TRBV9 | TRBD2 | CASSVNSGARQETQYF | TGTGCCAGCAGCGTAAATAGCGGGGCCCGGCAAGAGACCCAGTACTTC
many | TRBJ2-3 | TRBV9 | TRBD2 | CASSGTGTSDTDTQYF | TGTGCCAGCAGCGGAACCGGGACTAGCGACACAGATACGCAGTATTTT
many | TRBJ2-1 | TRBV19 | TRBD1 | CANQGQADDSRRAGNEQFF | TGTGCCAACCAGGGACAGGCTGACGATAGCCGGAGGGCCGGCAATGAGCAGTTCTTC
many | TRBJ2-1 | TRBV9 | TRBD2 | CASSHRGVAGDPRDNEQFF | TGTGCCAGCAGCCACCGGGGGGTGGCGGGGGACCCTCGGGACAATGAGCAGTTCTTC
many | TRBJ1-2 | TRBV9 | NA | CASSGRRANYGYTF | TGTGCCAGCAGCGGACGACGAGCTAACTATGGCTACACCTTC
many | TRBJ2-1 | TRBV9 | TRBD2 | CASSPRTRLNEQFF | TGTGCCAGCAGCCCGCGGACTAGGCTCAATGAGCAGTTCTTC
large | TRBJ2-1 | TRBV9 | TRBD2 | CASSVEVRRASGIGSSYNEQFF | TGTGCCAGCAGCGTAGAGGTTAGGAGGGCTAGCGGAATCGGGAGCTCCTACAATGAGCAGTTCTTC
many | TRBJ1-1 | TRBV9 | NA | CASSGVNTEAFF | TGTGCCAGCAGCGGGGTGAACACTGAAGCTTTCTTT
few | TRBJ2-3 | TRBV9 | NA | CASSVGLRPHTDTQYF | TGTGCCAGCAGCGTAGGATTGAGGCCCCACACAGATACGCAGTATTTT
many | TRBJ2-3 | TRBV9 | TRBD1 | CASSVLSGQGLILDTQYF | TGTGCCAGCAGCGTTCTCTCGGGACAGGGACTCATTCTAGATACGCAGTATTTT
many | TRBJ2-6 | TRBV9 | NA | CASGPAVSGANVLTF | TGTGCCAGCGGACCGGCCGTCTCTGGGGCCAACGTCCTGACTTTC
many | TRBJ2-5 | TRBV9 | NA | CASSGGPQETQYF | TGTGCCAGCAGCGGGGGCCCCCAAGAGACCCAGTACTTC
many | TRBJ1-2 | TRBV9 | TRBD1 | CASSVVGQGSLGGYTF | TGTGCCAGCAGCGTAGTGGGACAGGGATCGTTAGGGGGCTACACCTTC
many | TRBJ2-3 | TRBV9 | NA | CASSVEVASTDTQYF | TGTGCCAGCAGCGTAGAGGTCGCTAGCACAGATACGCAGTATTTT
many | TRBJ1-6 | TRBV9 | NA | CASSVGGGNSPLHF | TGTGCCAGCAGCGTGGGGGGTGGGAATTCACCCCTCCACTTT
many | TRBJ2-1 | TRBV9 | TRBD2 | CASSVAAASGRAYNEQFF | TGTGCCAGCAGCGTAGCTGCAGCTAGCGGGAGGGCCTACAATGAGCAGTTCTTC
many | TRBJ2-1 | TRBV9 | NA | CASSTWPNEQFF | TGTGCCAGCAGCACTTGGCCCAATGAGCAGTTCTTC
many | TRBJ2-2 | TRBV9 | TRBD1 | CASSAGGQGSTGELFF | TGTGCCAGCAGCGCAGGGGGACAGGGGAGCACCGGGGAGCTGTTTTTT
many | TRBJ2-1 | TRBV9 | NA | CASSAHPTSLMALEQFF | TGTGCCAGCAGCGCCCATCCTACTAGCCTGATGGCATTAGAGCAGTTCTTC
many | TRBJ2-1 | TRBV9 | TRBD2 | CASSVPTSGRGRSYEQFF | TGTGCCAGCAGCGTCCCGACTAGCGGGAGGGGTCGTTCCTATGAGCAGTTCTTC
many | TRBJ2-1 | TRBV9 | TRBD2 | CASSVGLAGVGYSYNEQFF | TGTGCCAGCAGCGTAGGGCTAGCGGGAGTCGGATACTCCTACAATGAGCAGTTCTTC
many | TRBJ2-3 | TRBV9 | NA | CASSLRSLTDTQYF | TGTGCCAGCAGCCTACGGTCCCTCACAGATACGCAGTATTTT
NA | TRBJ2-7 | TRBV9 | TRBD2 | CASSVATGLAGGDYEQYF | TGTGCCAGCAGCGTAGCCACCGGACTAGCGGGAGGGGACTACGAGCAGTACTTC
many | TRBJ2-2 | TRBV9 | NA | CASSVFRGGTGELFF | TGTGCCAGCAGCGTGTTCAGGGGTGGCACCGGGGAGCTGTTTTTT
many | TRBJ2-7 | TRBV9 | NA | CASSSPLTGSPYEQYF | TGTGCCAGCAGCTCCCCCTTGACCGGGAGCCCCTACGAGCAGTACTTC
many | TRBJ2-6 | TRBV9 | TRBD2 | CASSARIGLAGSGANVLTF | TGTGCCAGCAGCGCCCGGATCGGACTAGCGGGCTCTGGGGCCAACGTCCTGACTTTC
many | TRBJ2-7 | TRBV9 | TRBD2 | CASSVVAGGPREQYF | TGTGCCAGCAGCGTAGTAGCGGGAGGGCCTCGGGAGCAGTACTTC
many | TRBJ2-1 | TRBV9 | TRBD2 | CASSVRAGGEYNEQFF | TGTGCCAGCAGCGTACGAGCGGGAGGAGAATACAATGAGCAGTTCTTC
many | TRBJ2-3 | TRBV21-1 | NA | CASSKREGTDTQYF | TGTGCCAGCAGCAAGAGAGAGGGGACAGATACGCAGTATTTT
many | TRBJ2-1 | TRBV9 | TRBD2 | CASSVYSGRANEQFF | TGTGCCAGCAGCGTTTATAGCGGGAGGGCCAATGAGCAGTTCTTC
NA | TRBJ2-4 | TRBV9 | NA | CASSVTDGDIQYF | TGTGCCAGCAGCGTTACTGACGGCGACATTCAGTACTTC
many | TRBJ2-2 | TRBV9 | NA | CASSVGGPQWGTGELFF | TGTGCCAGCAGCGTAGGGGGGCCCCAATGGGGCACCGGGGAGCTGTTTTTT
many | TRBJ1-3 | TRBV9 | NA | CASSVAGDPSSGNTIYF | TGTGCCAGCAGCGTAGCTGGGGACCCGAGCTCTGGAAACACCATATATTTT
many | TRBJ1-1 | TRBV9 | NA | CASSPRWTNTEAFF | TGTGCCAGCAGCCCCCGATGGACGAACACTGAAGCTTTCTTT
NA | TRBJ2-7 | TRBV9 | TRBD2 | CASSVLAGIGEQYF | TGTGCCAGCAGCGTCTTAGCGGGAATCGGCGAGCAGTACTTC
many | TRBJ1-5 | TRBV9 | NA | CASSRTEDQPQHF | TGTGCCAGCAGCAGGACAGAGGATCAGCCCCAGCATTTT
many | TRBJ2-7 | TRBV9 | TRBD2 | CASSLGTSGTTYEQYF | TGTGCCAGCAGCCTGGGGACTAGCGGTACCACCTACGAGCAGTACTTC
many | TRBJ2-7 | TRBV9 | TRBD2 | CASSAGLAAYEQYF | TGTGCCAGCAGCGCGGGACTAGCGGCTTACGAGCAGTACTTC
many | TRBJ2-2 | TRBV9 | NA | CASSGRTNTGELFF | TGTGCCAGCTCGGGGCGGACGAACACCGGGGAGCTGTTTTTT
many | TRBJ1-4 | TRBV9 | NA | CASSVASGREKLFF | TGTGCCAGCAGCGTGGCCAGCGGAAGAGAAAAACTGTTTTTT
many | TRBJ2-7 | TRBV9 | TRBD2 | CASSAHLAGGFEQYF | TGTGCCAGCAGCGCCCATTTAGCGGGAGGTTTCGAGCAGTACTTC